The clone carrying this T cell receptor (beta chain) was observed once. V was clipped by 4 bases and J by 16 bases, with 20 bases between them. The CDR3 is 13 amino acids. Germline CDR1 and CDR2: SGHTA and FQGNSA. Each CDR3 protein is one row after TCRdb ran MiXCR on the RT-PCR reads. This table has about 110,000 distinct CDR3 sequences, around 35% appearing once. This sample is drawn from a study of patients and donors after allogeneic stem cell transplantation. The chain uses TRBV7-2 and TRBJ2-4, with a possible D match to TRBD1 (5 bases). The clonotype originates from a human donor who was either an allogeneic HSCT recipient or a stem cell or donor lymphocyte infusion donor (not recorded which). It is not recorded whose cells these are; they may come from a transplant donor. Sequenced material: blood, either unsorted or a sorted T cell fraction (not recorded which). Here the CDR3 reads CASSSKSQGARYF. CDR3 DNA: TGTGCCAGCAGCTCCAAGAGCCAAGGGGCCCGTTACTTC.